A single sample is the source of the 7 T cell receptor beta chains below, sequenced in a study of glioma-infiltrating T cells after dendritic cell vaccination. Method: immunoSEQ multiplex PCR; TCRdb's copy keeps in-frame clones and lacks some. The sample records over 90,000 clones, 75% to 90% being singletons. Time point denoted: after dendritic cell vaccination, including at tumor progression/relapse. Sample: blood, taken after dendritic cell vaccination. The receptors shown here come from a human donor with glioblastoma.

V gene TRBV19 combines with J gene TRBJ2-1, with 9 bases identical to TRBD1. This CDR3 region has 15 residues. V lost 3 bases and J lost 8; bases outside the gene matches: 8. Germline CDR1 is LNHDA and CDR2 is SQIVND (reference sequence). CDR3 bases: TGTGCCAGTAGTATTGGGACAGGGCGAAGGGATGAGCAGTTCTTC. Translation gives CASSIGTGRRDEQFF.

This CDR3 reads CSAQWDTNTEAFF. The CDR3 bases are TGCAGCGCACAATGGGACACGAACACTGAAGCTTTCTTT. The V and J genes are TRBV29-1 and TRBJ1-1; TRBD1 is a possible D gene (6 bases). The V end was cut by 7 bases, the J end by 1 base, with 13 bases between. CDR1 is SQVTM and CDR2 is ANQGSEA in the germline V gene. This CDR3 has 13 amino acids.

The chain uses TRBV10-3 and TRBJ2-5, with TRBD1 matching 7 bases. The V and J ends lost 6 bases and 4 bases, in that order; junction bases with no gene match: 5. The germline V gene has CDR1 ENHRY and CDR2 SYGVKD. The CDR3 is made up of 13 amino acids. The CDR3 DNA reads as TGTGCCATCAGGATACAGGGGCGAGAGACCCAGTACTTC. Its translation: CAIRIQGRETQYF.

The chain combines TRBV6-5 with TRBJ2-3; TRBD1 agrees at 12 bases. The CDR3 loop spans 16 amino acids. Germline V gene sequence: CDR1 MNHEY, CDR2 SVGAGI. V was pared by 8 bases and J by 5 bases, with 11 bases of the junction left unmatched. The CDR3 nucleotides are TGTGCCAGCCGTTTACCGGGACAGGGGGCCGGAGATACGCAGTATTTT. Its protein product is CASRLPGQGAGDTQYF.

The chain joins TRBV29-1 to TRBJ1-2; 7 bases align to TRBD1. V dropped 4 bases and J dropped 5; count of bases not matched to a gene: 4. CDR1 and CDR2 (germline): SQVTM, ANQGSEA. This CDR3 is 12 amino acids long. The CDR3 region has the DNA TGCAGCGTTGGGACAGGTGAATATGGCTACACCTTC. The encoded protein is CSVGTGEYGYTF. The full variable domain, its missing parts supplied by reference TRBV29-1 and TRBJ1-2, is SAVISQKPSRDICQRGTSLTIQCQVDSQVTMMFWYRQQPGQSLTLIATANQGSEATYESGFVIDKFPISRPNLTFSTLTVSNMSPEDSSIYLCSVGTGEYGYTFGSGTRLTVV.

The sample holds one count of this clone. The chain is built from TRBV6-6 and TRBJ2-1, with D possibly matching TRBD2 (6 bases). The CDR3 consists of 15 residues. CDR1 is MNHNY, CDR2 SVGAGI, per germline (reference sequence). Trimming took 7 bases from V and 4 from J, leaving 17 bases between them. CDR3 residues: CASTLNRDSYNEQFF. The DNA of the CDR3 is TGTGCCAGCACCCTAAACCGGGACTCTTACAATGAGCAGTTCTTC.

J is TRBJ2-2 and V is TRBV7-5; the table names TRBD1, a call not compared with the DNA. TRBV7-5 is a known pseudogene. This CDR3 is 19 amino acids long. The CDR3 sequence: CARSPRDRVGKTSTGELFF. CDR3 nucleotides: TGTGCCAGAAGCCCCCGGGACAGGGTTGGGAAAACTAGCACCGGGGAGCTGTTTTTT.